This note documents a single TCR beta chain sequence. The antigen remains unidentified. The CDR3 length is 13 residues. The trim removed 6 bases at V and 8 bases at J, leaving 7 bases unmatched. CDR1 DFQATT and CDR2 SNEGSKA come from the germline V gene (reference sequence). This specimen comes from a study of CD8 T cells in ankylosing spondylitis. Each TCR beta library was made by quantitative 5'-RACE that incorporated molecular barcodes. TCRdb called the 5' RACE reads again in MiXCR, with one record for every CDR3 protein. Here the sample spans roughly 450,000 distinct CDR3 sequences, approximately 26% being singletons. Findings of the study overall: Blood of patients with ankylosing spondylitis appeared to be characterized by a TCR beta motif of eight highly homologous variants.

Sample: blood, either unsorted or a sorted T cell fraction (not recorded which). The source of this sequence is a male donor with ankylosing spondylitis. This rearrangement joins TRBV20-1 to TRBJ2-1; 10 bases are a match to TRBD2. The CDR3 here is CSAGASGSYEQFF. The CDR3, as DNA: TGCAGTGCCGGGGCTAGCGGGAGCTATGAGCAGTTCTTC.